The following is a TCR beta chain sequence with its context. This clone was seen a few times. The antigen it recognizes is unknown. No much larger clone is present one base from it, and per-base qualities are unavailable. The data derive from a study of blood T cell repertoires in COVID-19 (dated by TCRdb to about 2020). Some background on the complete study: Samples from collaborators originated in the United States, Italy and Spain and spanned both the acute and convalescent phases of COVID-19. The prospective study material was composed of cDNA or gDNA derived from T cells, B-cell-depleted T cells, or PBMCs. Deeply sampled blood TCRbeta repertoires from subjects exposed to, actively infected with, or recovered from COVID-19 were included in the dataset. The repertoires were made available in a free public database intended to serve as a resource for research on the immune response to SARS-CoV-2. Samples were obtained from the ongoing ImmuneRACE study (first 160 participants) and from 1,254 subjects provided by 6 global collaborators. The sample metadata nearly always contained a de-identified subject ID, COVID-19 status, age in years and sex. HLA class I and class II types, where available, came from metadata supplied by the sample provider rather than from assay-based typing. What the work shows at the level of the full study, not this receptor alone: Clinical and demographic metadata were provided uncurated, with the amount varying by source and participant.

Whole blood was collected in K2EDTA tubes by collaborating institutions according to the institutions' own protocols. For TCRbeta analysis, collaborators shipped samples as frozen whole blood, isolated PBMCs, or DNA extracted from either of those sample types. The CDR3 spans 16 residues, from the cysteine through the phenylalanine. Of all the DNA, just the CDR3 is kept, 48 bases in frame from base 1. Trimming takes 8 bases off V and 2 bases off J; junction bases not matched to a gene: 7. For CDR1 and CDR2, the germline V gene lists SNHLY and FYNNEI. The immunoSEQ Assay, a bias-controlled multiplex PCR, was used to amplify TCRbeta CDR3 regions from genomic DNA. From the authors' description of their analysis: The number of nucleated cells in each sample was estimated by amplification of reference gene primers within the assay. To quantify the absolute abundance of each unique TCRbeta CDR3 rearrangement, sequence reads were collapsed and filtered. Productive Simpson clonality was computed per sample as the square root of Simpson's diversity index over productive rearrangements. Not all clones reach the TCRdb copy of this immuneACCESS table, which keeps in-frame sequences only. Checked studies attribute under half of the gap to unresolved V genes and leave the rest unexplained. V and J calls and clone size are given by that table; D and trimming were obtained from the DNA. The sample table shows roughly 260,000 clones, and approximately 89% are seen once. The top ten constitute roughly 2.5% of the sample.

The sequence links TRBV2 to TRBJ2-6; the central 9 bases match TRBD1. Sequencing was done on a sample of peripheral blood. This sequence originates from a woman between 50 and 59 years old with acute or convalescent COVID-19. The encoded CDR3 is CASRTGEGTGANVLTF. In nucleotides, the sequence is TGTGCCAGCCGGACAGGGGAGGGAACTGGGGCCAACGTCCTGACTTTC.